The 29 T cell receptor beta chains in this list originate from one sample, sequenced in a study of a mutant IDH1 vaccine in newly diagnosed glioma. As to time point: week 23, last vaccination. With topical imiquimod, each dose of the vaccine consisted of 300 ug of mutant IDH1 20-mer peptide. This table comes from immunoSEQ multiplex PCR, and its TCRdb copy is limited to in-frame clones, with some not included. Of tens of thousands of clones in the sample, roughly 85% were seen once. Their specific antigens are unknown. The source was PBMCs, collected from a glioma patient whose treatment included an IDH1 peptide vaccine. Receptors originate from a man aged 25-45 years with glioma. Some clones in this sample may be carry-over from other donors' samples.

This clone was observed a single time. V and J are TRBV10-3 and TRBJ1-4; TRBD1 is a possible D gene (5 bases). The length of the CDR3 is 13 residues. V was cut by 4 bases and J by 8 bases, with 11 bases left in between. The germline gives CDR1 ENHRY, CDR2 SYGVKD. For the CDR3, the DNA is TGTGCCATCAGTGGGGGGGACGGGGAAAAACTGTTTTTT. Its translation is CAISGGDGEKLFF.

The CDR3 protein is CASSLSSQGLKAFF. CDR3 bases: TGTGCCAGCAGCTTAAGCAGTCAGGGATTGAAAGCTTTCTTT. The chain recombines TRBV7-2 with TRBJ1-1; possible D gene TRBD1, 5 bases. V dropped 2 bases and J dropped 9 bases, with 16 bases sitting between them. CDR1 and CDR2 from the germline V gene are SGHTA and FQGNSA. The CDR3 loop spans 14 amino acids.

This sequence joins TRBV18 and TRBJ1-3; D is unclear. This CDR3 has 17 residues. CDR1 KGHSH and CDR2 LQKENI come from the germline V gene. V shed 3 bases and J shed 3 bases, with 18 bases lying between them. CDR3 DNA sequence: TGTGCCAGCTCACCTCGGGATAGTCAATACCTTGGAAACACCATATATTTT. Amino acids: CASSPRDSQYLGNTIYF.

This chain connects TRBV9 to TRBJ2-1; TRBD2 matches 8 bases. Germline-derived CDR1 and CDR2 are SGDLS and YYNGEE. The CDR3 consists of 16 residues. V shed 0 bases and J 9 bases; nucleotides not matched to a gene: 11. The CDR3 DNA sequence: TGTGCCAGCAGCGTAGTGGCAGCGGGAGCAAGGGGTGAGCAGTTCTTC. Translation: CASSVVAAGARGEQFF.

The chain carries TRBV10-3 and TRBJ2-6; D is unclear. CDR3 length: 16 residues. The germline gives CDR1 ENHRY, CDR2 SYGVKD. V was shortened by 4 bases and J by 0 bases, with 10 bases between the two germline ends. The CDR3 region is CAISGRHPSGANVLTF. CDR3 nucleotides: TGTGCCATCAGTGGGAGACACCCCTCTGGGGCCAACGTCCTGACTTTC.

The rearrangement links TRBV10-3 to TRBJ2-1; D may be TRBD2 (6 bases). V was shortened by 0 bases and J by 5 bases, with 14 bases between the two germline ends. Germline V CDR1 and CDR2: ENHRY, SYGVKD. The CDR3 spans 16 residues. CDR3 loop: CAISESRLGINNEQFF. DNA for the CDR3: TGTGCCATCAGTGAGTCTCGACTAGGGATAAACAATGAGCAGTTCTTC.

The rearrangement uses TRBV2 and TRBJ1-5; D is unresolved. Germline CDR1 reads SNHLY; CDR2 reads FYNNEI. This CDR3 has 15 amino acids. Trimming removed 2 bases from V and 1 base from J, with 9 bases in between. CDR3 sequence reads: CASSEFLGSNQPQHF. The CDR3 coding sequence is TGTGCCAGCAGTGAATTTCTGGGGAGCAATCAGCCCCAGCATTTT.

The chain couples TRBV6-1 to TRBJ2-7; the D gene is possibly TRBD1 (6 bases). Germline lookup yields CDR1 MNHNS and CDR2 SASEGT. CDR3 length: 15 amino acids. Between the trimmed V and J ends, which lost 2 bases and 2 bases, there was a span of 13 bases. CDR3 sequence (DNA): TGTGCCAGCAGTGAACAGGGGACACCAGCCTACGAGCAGTACTTC. Its protein product is CASSEQGTPAYEQYF.

The chain joins TRBV5-6 to TRBJ2-5, with 7 bases lining up with TRBD2. Germline V gene data show CDR1 as SGHDT and CDR2 as YYEEEE. The V segment lost 4 bases and the J segment 5 bases; nucleotides outside the gene matches: 5. This CDR3 spans 13 amino acids. CDR3 loop: CASSQRGWETQYF. For the CDR3, the DNA is TGTGCCAGCAGCCAGCGGGGCTGGGAGACCCAGTACTTC.

This sequence joins TRBV6-6 and TRBJ1-2, with a tentative D call TRBD1 (6 bases). The CDR3 contains 15 residues. The germline CDR1 and CDR2 sequences are MNHNY and SVGAGI (reference sequence). Trimming left V 2 bases short and J 8 bases short, with 18 bases between. The CDR3 bases are TGTGCCAGCAGTTACGGGGACACTACCAACGGGGGCTACACCTTC. Its translation is CASSYGDTTNGGYTF.

This chain uses TRBV7-6 with TRBJ2-7, with D tentatively TRBD2 (6 bases). CDR1 SGHVS and CDR2 FNYEAQ come from the germline V gene. The V end was cut by 2 bases, the J end by 7 bases, with 21 bases between. CDR3 length: 16 residues. The CDR3 DNA is TGTGCCAGCAGCTTAAAAGCTAGCGATACCTTTGGGGAGCAGTACTTC. This sequence encodes CASSLKASDTFGEQYF.

The V gene is TRBV29-1, the J gene TRBJ1-2, with a weak D call TRBD1 (5 bases). The length of the CDR3 is 12 residues. Germline V gene sequence: CDR1 SQVTM, CDR2 ANQGSEA. Trimming left V 7 bases short and J 6 bases short, with 15 bases between. This CDR3 is CSAGRQGDGYTF. The DNA of the CDR3 is TGCAGCGCTGGGCGGCAGGGAGATGGCTACACCTTC.

This chain connects TRBV6-5 to TRBJ2-3; 8 nucleotides agree with TRBD1. V lost 5 bases, J lost 2 bases, and 6 bases stayed unmatched. Germline CDR1 reads MNHEY; CDR2 reads SVGAGI. The CDR3 contains 15 residues. CDR3 sequence: CASSPGQGATDTQYF. In nucleotides, the CDR3 is TGTGCCAGCAGTCCAGGACAGGGAGCCACAGATACGCAGTATTTT.

J is TRBJ2-7 and V is TRBV7-8, with TRBD1 as a possible D gene (6 bases). The germline V gene encodes CDR1 SGHVS and CDR2 FQNEAQ. This CDR3 region has 17 residues. V lost 3 bases, J lost 3 bases, and 21 bases lay in between. The CDR3 sequence: CASSLSRDMRGVYEQYF. For the CDR3, the DNA is TGTGCCAGCAGCTTGTCCCGGGACATGAGAGGAGTCTACGAGCAGTACTTC.

As to this clone: The same CDR3 can be traced to other DNA sequences in this sample. The V call is TRBV29-1, the J call TRBJ2-7, with 9 bases matching TRBD1. CDR3 length: 16 residues. Germline V gives CDR1 SQVTM, CDR2 ANQGSEA. With V trimmed by 2 bases and J by 1 base, 9 bases remained unmatched. The CDR3 region has the DNA TGCAGCGTTGAAAGTCCTCAGGGACAGGGATCCTACGAGCAGTACTTC. Amino acid sequence: CSVESPQGQGSYEQYF.

V usage is TRBV6-5 and J usage is TRBJ2-2; TRBD2 agrees at 8 bases. The CDR3 has 14 amino acids. J was trimmed by 6 bases and V by 7 bases; bases with no gene match: 7. CDR1 is MNHEY, CDR2 SVGAGI, per germline. The DNA of the CDR3 is TGTGCCAGCAACGCGGGGGGTGAGGCCGGGGAGCTGTTTTTT. Residues: CASNAGGEAGELFF.

In its sample, this clone was seen a few times. The chain employs TRBV30 and TRBJ1-1; 7 bases map to TRBD1. From germline, CDR1 is GTSNPN and CDR2 SVGIG (reference sequence). V gave up 0 bases and J gave up 3 bases; unmatched junction bases: 4. The CDR3 length is 14 residues. The CDR3 bases are TGTGCCTGGAGTGTACGAGGGGGCTACACTGAAGCTTTCTTT. It yields the protein CAWSVRGGYTEAFF. Looking up the rest from reference TRBV30 and TRBJ1-1 gives the full variable domain: SQTIHQWPATLVQPVGSPLSLECTVEGTSNPNLYWYRQAAGRGLQLLFYSVGIGQISSEVPQNLSASRPQDRQFILSSKKLLLSDSGFYLCAWSVRGGYTEAFFGQGTRLTVV.

This clone came up a few times. CDR3 in DNA: TGTGCCAGCAGTCCCACGGTCACTGAAGCTTTCTTT. This gives the protein CASSPTVTEAFF. The V gene is TRBV6-6, the J gene TRBJ1-1; no clear D. Per germline, CDR1 MNHNY and CDR2 SVGAGI (reference sequence). The CDR3 spans 12 residues. Trimming cost V 5 bases and J 4 bases, with 8 bases left between them.

The chain uses TRBV27 and TRBJ2-3, with a tentative D call TRBD2 (7 bases). The CDR3 consists of 16 residues. Germline values: CDR1 MNHEY, CDR2 SMNVEV (reference sequence). V was shortened by 5 bases and J by 2 bases, with 17 bases between the two germline ends. The CDR3 reads CASSPSAGHYTDTQYF. CDR3 coding DNA: TGTGCCAGCAGTCCCTCAGCGGGACATTACACAGATACGCAGTATTTT.

The V and J genes are TRBV4-1 and TRBJ2-5; the D gene is possibly TRBD2 (6 bases). The germline V gene encodes CDR1 MGHRA and CDR2 YSYEKL. Trimming shortened V by 4 bases and J by 4 bases, and 13 bases separated the two germline ends. The CDR3 runs 14 residues. CDR3: CASSLLEGRETQYF. In nucleotides, the CDR3 is TGCGCCAGCAGCCTTCTGGAGGGAAGAGAGACCCAGTACTTC.

This clone was detected once. The rearrangement joins TRBV7-2 to TRBJ1-2; 7 bases are a match to TRBD1. Looked up from germline, CDR1 is SGHTA and CDR2 is FQGNSA. CDR3 size: 13 residues. J lost 7 bases, V lost 3 bases, and 5 bases had no gene match. In DNA, the CDR3 is TGTGCCAGCAGCTTGGAGGGGGCGGTTGGCTACACCTTC. Translation gives CASSLEGAVGYTF.

The genes are TRBV5-1 and TRBJ2-5; 7 bases line up with TRBD2. Germline values: CDR1 SGHRS, CDR2 YFSETQ. The junction had 11 bases not matched to a gene; V was cut back by 0 bases and J by 6 bases. This CDR3 contains 16 residues. Written as DNA, the CDR3 is TGCGCCAGCAGCTTGGCCGGCGGGGGTCTTAAGAAGACCCAGTACTTC. Its protein product is CASSLAGGGLKKTQYF.

The chain links TRBV7-9 to TRBJ2-7, with 7 bases fitting TRBD1. V lost 6 bases, J lost 0 bases, and 8 bases stayed unmatched. The CDR3 has 15 residues. CDR1 and CDR2 from the germline V gene are SEHNR and FQNEAQ (reference sequence). The CDR3 here is CASRGTAPASYEQYF. In DNA, the CDR3 is TGTGCCAGCAGGGGGACAGCCCCGGCCTCCTACGAGCAGTACTTC.

The chain carries TRBV5-1 and TRBJ2-3, with 7 bases matching TRBD1. The CDR3 consists of 14 residues. Germline V gene data show CDR1 as SGHRS and CDR2 as YFSETQ. Losses at the gene ends were 5 bases for V and 0 bases for J; bases not matched to a gene: 3. CDR3 nucleotides: TGCGCCAGCAGAGAGGGGGCTAGCACAGATACGCAGTATTTT. This sequence encodes CASREGASTDTQYF.

The J gene is TRBJ2-4, the V gene TRBV6-6; the D gene is possibly TRBD2 (6 bases). V gave up 6 bases and J gave up 6 bases, with 18 bases separating them. The CDR3 has 15 residues. Germline-derived CDR1 and CDR2 are MNHNY and SVGAGI (reference sequence). The CDR3 is CASSPSNPGGNIQYF. The DNA for the CDR3 is TGTGCCAGCAGCCCCTCGAACCCCGGGGGAAACATTCAGTACTTC.

This sequence joins TRBV7-3 and TRBJ2-1, with 8 bases lining up with TRBD2. The germline V gene has CDR1 SGHTA and CDR2 FQGTGA. The CDR3 is 13 residues long. V dropped 5 bases and J dropped 9; count of bases not matched to a gene: 6. The CDR3, as DNA: TGTGCCAGCAGCAGGGAGCGGGAGAGTGAGCAGTTCTTC. Translating it yields CASSRERESEQFF.

The V and J genes are TRBV28 and TRBJ2-7; D may be TRBD1 (6 bases). Trimming left V 1 base short and J 2 bases short, with 15 bases between. Per germline, CDR1 MDHEN and CDR2 SYDVKM. This CDR3 region has 16 residues. The CDR3: CASSLFVGAVAYEQYF. CDR3 DNA: TGTGCCAGCAGTTTATTCGTGGGGGCGGTCGCCTACGAGCAGTACTTC.

This sequence joins TRBV5-1 and TRBJ2-1; tentative D call: TRBD1 (5 bases). Germline V lookup: CDR1 SGHRS, CDR2 YFSETQ. V was trimmed by 5 bases and J by 16 bases, leaving 22 bases between them. The CDR3 length is 13 residues. The CDR3 nucleotides read TGCGCCAGCAGTTCCCTTGTAGGGGTGGAGTATTTCTTC. This translates into CASSSLVGVEYFF.

This clone showed up just once. The CDR3 spells CASRAEPAGFSGNTIYF. CDR3 DNA: TGTGCCAGCAGGGCAGAGCCAGCGGGCTTCTCTGGAAACACCATATATTTT. The chain employs TRBV7-9 and TRBJ1-3; no clear D. V was pared by 6 bases and J by 0 bases, with 18 bases between. CDR1 is SEHNR, CDR2 FQNEAQ, per germline (reference sequence). This CDR3 region has 17 residues.